This T cell receptor beta chain came from a study of T-cell reconstitution after alpha-beta-depleted transplantation in children. This clonotype was counted a few times. For TCRbeta, the library was prepared with unique molecular identifiers. TCRdb re-called the PCR reads through MiXCR, storing one row per CDR3 protein. Here the sample spans 360,000 or so distinct CDR3 sequences, approximately 20% being singletons. The receptor's source is a human donor who donated a stem cell graft to a child with acute myeloid leukemia. Sequencing was performed on PBMCs from the stem cell graft donor, taken from the stem cell graft.

The CDR3, as DNA: TGCAGTGCGCGGTCTAGCACAGATACGCAGTATTTT. This gives the protein CSARSSTDTQYF. This chain links TRBV20-1 with TRBJ2-3; D is unclear. The V gene's germline CDR1 is DFQATT and CDR2 SNEGSKA (reference sequence). CDR3 length: 12 amino acids. Trimming took off 6 bases at V and 0 bases at J, with 7 bases between the two ends.